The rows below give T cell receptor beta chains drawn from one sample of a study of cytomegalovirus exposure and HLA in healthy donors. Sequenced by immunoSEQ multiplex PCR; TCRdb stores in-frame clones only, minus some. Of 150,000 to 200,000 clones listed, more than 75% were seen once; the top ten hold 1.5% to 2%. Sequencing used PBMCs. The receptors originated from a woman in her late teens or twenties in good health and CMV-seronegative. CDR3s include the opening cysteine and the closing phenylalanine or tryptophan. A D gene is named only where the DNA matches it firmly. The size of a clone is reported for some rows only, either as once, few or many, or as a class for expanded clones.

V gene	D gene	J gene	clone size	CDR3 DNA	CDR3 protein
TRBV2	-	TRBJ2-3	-	TGTGCCAGCGCAGGGGTTACTAGCACAGATACGCAGTATTTT	CASAGVTSTDTQYF
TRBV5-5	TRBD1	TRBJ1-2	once	TGTGCCAGCAGCCCGACAGGGGATTACTATGGCTACACCTTC	CASSPTGDYYGYTF
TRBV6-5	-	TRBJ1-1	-	TGTGCCAGCAGTTACGCGGTAAACACTGAAGCTTTCTTT	CASSYAVNTEAFF
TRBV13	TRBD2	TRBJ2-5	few	TGTGCCAGCAGCTTTGGAGTGGGAGGGAGACAGACCCAGTACTTC	CASSFGVGGRQTQYF
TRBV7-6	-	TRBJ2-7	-	TGTGCCAGCAGCTTAGAGGCTGGCGGCGGCGAGCAGTACTTC	CASSLEAGGGEQYF
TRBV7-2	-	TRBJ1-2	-	TGTGCCAGCAGCCCCGGAGGGGCCAGGTATGGCTACACCTTC	CASSPGGARYGYTF
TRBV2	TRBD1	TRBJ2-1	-	TGTGCCAGCAGCTCCCCCTGGGACAGGGGGTACAATGAGCAGTTCTTC	CASSSPWDRGYNEQFF
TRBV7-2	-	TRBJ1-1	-	TGTGCCAGCAGCCTCACCGACATCAGCAACACTGAAGCTTTCTTT	CASSLTDISNTEAFF
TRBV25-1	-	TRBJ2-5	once	TGTGCCAGCAGGGCCACAGGGTTCGGGGAGACCCAGTACTTC	CASRATGFGETQYF
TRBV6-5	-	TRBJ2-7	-	TGTGCCAGCAGCCCCGCGGGGGCTCACTCCTACGAGCAGTACTTC	CASSPAGAHSYEQYF
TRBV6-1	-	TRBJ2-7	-	TGTGCCAGCAGTGAAGAAATTCAGGACTCCTACGAGCAGTACTTC	CASSEEIQDSYEQYF
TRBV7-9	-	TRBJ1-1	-	TGTTCCAGCGGCTTTATGAACACTGAAGCTTTCTTT	CSSGFMNTEAFF
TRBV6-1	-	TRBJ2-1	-	TGTGCCAGCAGGATGGGACTGAGCTCCTACAATGAGCAGTTCTTC	CASRMGLSSYNEQFF
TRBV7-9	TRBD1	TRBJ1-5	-	TGTGCCAGCAGCCCGGGACAGGGGTTGTTCCCTCACAATCAGCCCCAGCATTTT	CASSPGQGLFPHNQPQHF
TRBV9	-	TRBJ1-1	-	TGTGCCAGCAGCCCGTTTGGGGGCAATCTCATGAACACTGAAGCTTTCTTT	CASSPFGGNLMNTEAFF
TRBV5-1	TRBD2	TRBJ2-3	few	TGCGCCAGCAGCTTGGCCTCGGGGGGGCAGGTAGATACGCAGTATTTT	CASSLASGGQVDTQYF
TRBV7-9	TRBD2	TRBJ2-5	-	TGTGCCAGCAGCTACCTAGCGGGAATAAATCGAGAGACCCAGTACTTC	CASSYLAGINRETQYF
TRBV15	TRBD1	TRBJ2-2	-	TGTGCCACCAGCAGAGGGGACAGGATGAACACCGGGGAGCTGTTTTTT	CATSRGDRMNTGELFF
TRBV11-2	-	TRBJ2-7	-	TGTGCCAGCAGCTTAAATGACTTCTCCTACGAGCAGTACTTC	CASSLNDFSYEQYF
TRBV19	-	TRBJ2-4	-	TGTGCCAGTAGTATAGGGGAGGCCGTACAGGCCAAAAACATTCAGTACTTC	CASSIGEAVQAKNIQYF
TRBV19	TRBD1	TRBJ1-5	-	TGTGCCAGTAGTATTTTGACAGGGCAACAGCCCCAGCATTTT	CASSILTGQQPQHF
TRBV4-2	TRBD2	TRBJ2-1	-	TGTGCCAGCAGCCAACGGGTCGCTAGCGGGGGCCCGTGGGACAATGAGCAGTTCTTC	CASSQRVASGGPWDNEQFF
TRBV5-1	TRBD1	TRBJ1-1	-	TGCGCCAGCAGCTTGGCGGCAGGGGGGAACACTGAAGCTTTCTTT	CASSLAAGGNTEAFF
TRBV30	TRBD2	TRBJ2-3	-	TGTGCCTGGACGCGGGGGGTGGTAACAGATACGCAGTATTTT	CAWTRGVVTDTQYF
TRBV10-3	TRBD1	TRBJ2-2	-	TGTGCCATCAGCAGCACAGGGGGTGGGAACACCGGGGAGCTGTTTTTT	CAISSTGGGNTGELFF
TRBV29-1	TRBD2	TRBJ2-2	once	TGCAGCGTCACGAGACTAGCGGGCCCCGGGGAGCTGTTTTTT	CSVTRLAGPGELFF
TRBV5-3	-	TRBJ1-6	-	TGTGCCAGAAGCTTGGCGGACAGCTCAGAAAATAATTCACCCCTCCACTTT	CARSLADSSENNSPLHF
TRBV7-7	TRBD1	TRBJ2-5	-	TGTGCTAGCAGCTTAGGCAGGGGGCGAGAGACCCAGTACTTC	CASSLGRGRETQYF
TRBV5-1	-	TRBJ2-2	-	TGCGCCAGCAGCTTTTCATGGTCGGGCGGGGAGCTGTTTTTT	CASSFSWSGGELFF
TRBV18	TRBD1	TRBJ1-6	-	TGTGCCAGCTCAACACAGGGGAATTCACCCCTCCACTTT	CASSTQGNSPLHF
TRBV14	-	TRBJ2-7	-	TGTGCCAGCAGCCAAGTGGAGGCGGTGCTATTAAGACAGTACTTC	CASSQVEAVLLRQYF
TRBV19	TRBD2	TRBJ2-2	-	TGTGCCAGTAGTTTCCGGACTAGCCCCACCGGGGAGCTGTTTTTT	CASSFRTSPTGELFF